The clone carrying this T cell receptor (beta chain) was seen a few times. Its antigen is as yet unknown. CDR1 and CDR2 from the germline V gene are SGHRS and YFSETQ. The V end lost 0 bases, the J end lost 7 bases, and 16 bases lay between the germline ends. The CDR3 extends over 15 amino acids. This sample was included in a study of beta chain features in type 1 diabetes. General study results and limits: Shorter TCRB CDR3s, moderately but significantly so, marked every one of the four CD4+ subsets in Type 1 diabetes patients. Individuals with type 1 diabetes displayed fewer insertions and more deletions at VDJ junctions.

Expressed TCRB transcripts were sequenced because the entire RNA isolate underwent reverse transcription. TCRdb's copy holds only in-frame clones and misses some; the assay was immunoSEQ multiplex PCR. In the table there are 150,000 to 180,000 clones, about 8.1% of which are singletons. This clonotype was sampled from a man aged 18-30 years in good health. This chain links TRBV5-1 with TRBJ2-5; the D gene is possibly TRBD2 (5 bases). The material sequenced was central memory CD4+ T cells from blood. CDR3 protein: CASSLVGVPSGTQYF. CDR3 sequence (DNA): TGCGCCAGCAGCTTGGTCGGGGTTCCGAGTGGGACCCAGTACTTC.